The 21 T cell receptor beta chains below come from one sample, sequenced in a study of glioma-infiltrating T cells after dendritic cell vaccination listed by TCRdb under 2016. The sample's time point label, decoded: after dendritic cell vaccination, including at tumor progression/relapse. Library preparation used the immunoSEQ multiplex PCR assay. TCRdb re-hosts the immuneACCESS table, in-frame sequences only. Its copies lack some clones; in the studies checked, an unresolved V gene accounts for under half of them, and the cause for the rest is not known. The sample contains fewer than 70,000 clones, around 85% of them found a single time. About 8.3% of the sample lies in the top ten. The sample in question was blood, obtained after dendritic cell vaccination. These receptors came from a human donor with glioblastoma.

The DNA of the CDR3 is TGTGCCAGCAGGGGGAGCGGGGGGCCTAGCGAGCAGTACTTC. This encodes CASRGSGGPSEQYF. The rearrangement links TRBV5-6 to TRBJ2-5; 9 bases fit TRBD2. The J call may be faulty, since TRBJ2-7 better matches the DNA end. Germline V gives CDR1 SGHDT, CDR2 YYEEEE. This CDR3 has 14 residues.

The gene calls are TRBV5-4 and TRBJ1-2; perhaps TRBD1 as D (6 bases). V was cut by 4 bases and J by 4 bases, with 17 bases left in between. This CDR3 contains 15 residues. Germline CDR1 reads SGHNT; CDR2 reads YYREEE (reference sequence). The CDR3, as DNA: TGTGCCAGCAGCCCGTACAGCGGGGGCCCCTATGGCTACACCTTC. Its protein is CASSPYSGGPYGYTF.

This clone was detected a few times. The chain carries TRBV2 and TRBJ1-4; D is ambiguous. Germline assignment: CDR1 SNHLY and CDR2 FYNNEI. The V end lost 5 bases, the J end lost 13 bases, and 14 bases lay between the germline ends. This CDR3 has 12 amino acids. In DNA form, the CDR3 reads TGTGCCAGCAGTTTCGAGAGGGTAACACTGTTTTTT. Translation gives CASSFERVTLFF. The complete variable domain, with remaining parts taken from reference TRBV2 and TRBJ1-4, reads EPEVTQTPSHQVTQMGQEVILRCVPISNHLYFYWYRQILGQKVEFLVSFYNNEISEKSEIFDDQFSVERPDGSNFTLKIRSTKLEDSAMYFCASSFERVTLFFGSGTQLSVL.

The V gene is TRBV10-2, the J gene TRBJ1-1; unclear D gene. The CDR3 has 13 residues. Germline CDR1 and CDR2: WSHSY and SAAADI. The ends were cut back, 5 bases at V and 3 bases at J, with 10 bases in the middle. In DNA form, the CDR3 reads TGCGCCAGCAGTTTGACAAAAGACACTGAAGCTTTCTTT. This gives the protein CASSLTKDTEAFF.

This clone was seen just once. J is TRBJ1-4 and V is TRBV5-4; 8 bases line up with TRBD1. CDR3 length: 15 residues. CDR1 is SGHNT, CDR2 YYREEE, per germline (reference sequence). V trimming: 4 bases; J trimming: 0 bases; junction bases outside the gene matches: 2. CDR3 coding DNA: TGTGCCAGCAGCCCGGGACAGGCAACTAATGAAAAACTGTTTTTT. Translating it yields CASSPGQATNEKLFF.

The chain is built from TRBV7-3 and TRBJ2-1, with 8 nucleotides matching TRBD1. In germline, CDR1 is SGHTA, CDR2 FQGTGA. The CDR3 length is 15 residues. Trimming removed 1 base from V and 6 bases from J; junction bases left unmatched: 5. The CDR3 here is CASSLSQGAGNEQFF. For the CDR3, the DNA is TGTGCCAGCAGCTTAAGTCAGGGGGCCGGCAATGAGCAGTTCTTC.

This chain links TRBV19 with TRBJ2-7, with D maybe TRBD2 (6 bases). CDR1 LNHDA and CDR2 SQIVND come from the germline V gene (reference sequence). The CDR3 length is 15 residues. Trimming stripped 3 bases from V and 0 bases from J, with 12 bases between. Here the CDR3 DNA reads TGTGCCAGTAGTATGACCGGGGGAAGCTCCTACGAGCAGTACTTC. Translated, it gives CASSMTGGSSYEQYF.

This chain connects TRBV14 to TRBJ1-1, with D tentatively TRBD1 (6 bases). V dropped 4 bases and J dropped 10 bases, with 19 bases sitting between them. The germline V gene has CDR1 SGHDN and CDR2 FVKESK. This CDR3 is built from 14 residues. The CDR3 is CASSPVRGAYPAFF. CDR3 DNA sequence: TGTGCCAGCAGCCCCGTGCGGGGGGCCTACCCAGCTTTCTTT.

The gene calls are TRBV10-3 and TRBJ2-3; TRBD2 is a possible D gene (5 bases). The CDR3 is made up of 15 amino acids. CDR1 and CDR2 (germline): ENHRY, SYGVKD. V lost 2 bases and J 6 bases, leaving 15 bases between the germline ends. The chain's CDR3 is CAISEGFIPGDTQYF. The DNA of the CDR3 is TGTGCCATCAGTGAGGGGTTCATTCCGGGGGATACGCAGTATTTT.

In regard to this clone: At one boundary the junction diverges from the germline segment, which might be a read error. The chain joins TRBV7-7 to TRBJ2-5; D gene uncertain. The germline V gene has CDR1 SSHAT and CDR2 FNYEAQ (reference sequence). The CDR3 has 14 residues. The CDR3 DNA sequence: TGTGCTAGCAGCTTATCTAGGTACCAAGAGACCCAGTACTTC. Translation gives CASSLSRYQETQYF.

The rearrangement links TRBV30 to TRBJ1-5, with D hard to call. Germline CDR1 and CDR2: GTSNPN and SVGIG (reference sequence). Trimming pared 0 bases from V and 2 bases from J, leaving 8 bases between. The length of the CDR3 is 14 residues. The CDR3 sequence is CAWSVSQGNQPQHF. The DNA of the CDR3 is TGTGCCTGGAGTGTAAGCCAGGGCAATCAGCCCCAGCATTTT.

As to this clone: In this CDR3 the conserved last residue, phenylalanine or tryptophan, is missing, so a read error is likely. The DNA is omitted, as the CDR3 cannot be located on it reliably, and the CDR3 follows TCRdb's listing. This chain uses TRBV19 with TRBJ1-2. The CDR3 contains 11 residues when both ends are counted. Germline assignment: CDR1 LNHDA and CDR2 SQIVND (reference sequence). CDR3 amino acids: CASSSPGRTEY.

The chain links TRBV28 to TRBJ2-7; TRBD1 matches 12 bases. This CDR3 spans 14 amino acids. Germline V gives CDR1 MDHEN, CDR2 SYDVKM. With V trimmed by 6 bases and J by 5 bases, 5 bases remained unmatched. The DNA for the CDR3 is TGTGCCAGCAGAGGGGACAGGGGGCTCGACGAGCAGTACTTC. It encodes CASRGDRGLDEQYF.

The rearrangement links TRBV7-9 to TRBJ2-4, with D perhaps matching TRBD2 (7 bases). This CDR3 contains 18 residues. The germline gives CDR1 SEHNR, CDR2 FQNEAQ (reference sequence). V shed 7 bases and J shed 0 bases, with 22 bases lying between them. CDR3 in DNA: TGTGCCAGCATGGGGGGGCGCCTCCCCGAGCGAGCCAAAAACATTCAGTACTTC. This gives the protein CASMGGRLPERAKNIQYF.

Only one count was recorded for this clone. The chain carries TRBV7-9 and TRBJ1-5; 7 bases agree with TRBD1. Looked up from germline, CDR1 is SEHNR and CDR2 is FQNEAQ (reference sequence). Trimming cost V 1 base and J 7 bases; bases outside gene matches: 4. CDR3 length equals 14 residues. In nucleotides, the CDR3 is TGTGCCAGCAGCTTAGGACAGGGAGGACAGCCCCAGCATTTT. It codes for CASSLGQGGQPQHF.

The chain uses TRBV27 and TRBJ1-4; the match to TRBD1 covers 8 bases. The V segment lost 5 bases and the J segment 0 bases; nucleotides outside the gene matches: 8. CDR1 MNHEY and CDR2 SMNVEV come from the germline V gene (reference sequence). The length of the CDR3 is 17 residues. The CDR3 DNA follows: TGTGCCAGCAGTCCTTGGACAGGGCGGACAACTAATGAAAAACTGTTTTTT. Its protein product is CASSPWTGRTTNEKLFF.

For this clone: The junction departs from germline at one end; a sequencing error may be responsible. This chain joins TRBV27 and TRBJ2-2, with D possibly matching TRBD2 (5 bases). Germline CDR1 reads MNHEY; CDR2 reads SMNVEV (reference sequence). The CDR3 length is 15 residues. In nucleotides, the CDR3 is TGTGCCAGCAGTTCCCTAGACACCTTCACCGGGAAGCTGTTTTTT. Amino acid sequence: CASSSLDTFTGKLFF.

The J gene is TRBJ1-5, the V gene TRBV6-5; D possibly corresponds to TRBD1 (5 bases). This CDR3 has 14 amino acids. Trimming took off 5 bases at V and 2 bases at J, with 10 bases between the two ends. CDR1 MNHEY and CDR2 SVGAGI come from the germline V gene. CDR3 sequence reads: CASSPGGGNQPQHF. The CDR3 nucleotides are TGTGCCAGCAGTCCCGGGGGGGGCAATCAGCCCCAGCATTTT.

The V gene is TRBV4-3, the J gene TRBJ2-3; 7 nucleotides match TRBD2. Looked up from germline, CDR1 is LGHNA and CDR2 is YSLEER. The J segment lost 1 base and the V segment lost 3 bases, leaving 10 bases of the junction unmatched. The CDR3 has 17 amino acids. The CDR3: CASSHGGMGRGTDTQYF. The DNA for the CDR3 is TGCGCCAGCAGCCACGGGGGGATGGGTCGAGGCACAGATACGCAGTATTTT.

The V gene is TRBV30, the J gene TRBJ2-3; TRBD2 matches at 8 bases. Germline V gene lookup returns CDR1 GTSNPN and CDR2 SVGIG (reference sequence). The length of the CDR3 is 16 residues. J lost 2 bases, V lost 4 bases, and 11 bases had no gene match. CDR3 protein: CAWTTPGTSNTDTQYF. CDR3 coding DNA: TGTGCCTGGACCACCCCCGGGACTAGTAACACAGATACGCAGTATTTT.

Here the CDR3 DNA reads TGTGCCAGCAGCTTGGGACTAGCATACAATACGCAGTATTTT. This gives the protein CASSLGLAYNTQYF. The rearrangement joins TRBV5-6 to TRBJ2-3; TRBD2 aligns across 7 bases. The V gene end was trimmed by 0 bases and the J gene end by 7 bases; junction bases not matched to a gene: 5. This CDR3 region has 14 residues. Germline V gives CDR1 SGHDT, CDR2 YYEEEE.